Presented here are 27 T cell receptor beta chains from one specimen sequenced in a study of cytomegalovirus exposure and HLA in healthy donors. The primer mix had 60 Vbeta and 13 Jbeta primers. Some clones are missing from TCRdb's copy, which holds only in-frame ones; the method was immunoSEQ multiplex PCR. The data show over 150,000 clones, around 79% seen once. The sample was PBMCs. Every receptor here comes from a woman in her thirties or forties in good health and CMV-seropositive.

CDR3 loop: CASSPRLAGVEQYF. Here the CDR3 DNA reads TGTGCCAGCAGCCCCCGGCTAGCGGGGGTTGAGCAGTACTTC. V usage is TRBV9 and J usage is TRBJ2-7, with 10 bases matching TRBD2. V dropped 4 bases and J dropped 7; count of bases not matched to a gene: 8. The CDR3 extends over 14 amino acids. Per germline, CDR1 SGDLS and CDR2 YYNGEE. The whole variable domain, remainder taken from reference TRBV9 and TRBJ2-7, is DSGVTQTPKHLITATGQRVTLRCSPRSGDLSVYWYQQSLDQGLQFLIQYYNGEERAKGNILERFSAQQFPDLHSELNLSSLELGDSALYFCASSPRLAGVEQYFGPGTRLTVT.

This clone was detected only a few times. The chain recombines TRBV30 with TRBJ2-2; 9 nucleotides align to TRBD1. CDR3 size: 15 residues. From germline, CDR1 is GTSNPN and CDR2 SVGIG (reference sequence). Trimming at V came to 3 bases and at J to 2 bases, leaving 4 bases not matched to a gene. The CDR3 reads CAWRYRGQNTGELFF. The CDR3 DNA reads as TGTGCCTGGAGATACAGGGGGCAAAACACCGGGGAGCTGTTTTTT.

The gene calls are TRBV10-2 and TRBJ2-5; tentatively, D is TRBD2 (6 bases). Trimming took 7 bases from V and 5 from J, leaving 14 bases between them. Germline V gene lookup returns CDR1 WSHSY and CDR2 SAAADI. This CDR3 has 13 amino acids. CDR3 sequence: CASKGRLGETQYF. CDR3 in DNA: TGCGCCAGCAAAGGGAGGTTAGGGGAGACCCAGTACTTC.

This rearrangement joins TRBV29-1 to TRBJ1-1; tentatively, D is TRBD1 (5 bases). V was pared by 4 bases and J by 8 bases, with 11 bases between. Germline V lookup: CDR1 SQVTM, CDR2 ANQGSEA. The CDR3 spans 11 residues. In DNA form, the CDR3 reads TGCAGCGTTGGACCGGGGGTCGAAGCTTTCTTT. It is translated as CSVGPGVEAFF.

J is TRBJ1-3 and V is TRBV2; D is unclear. Trimming took off 2 bases at V and 4 bases at J, with 15 bases between the two ends. The V gene's germline CDR1 is SNHLY and CDR2 FYNNEI. This CDR3 has 16 residues. CDR3 amino acids: CASSEYPGKFGNTIYF. CDR3 DNA: TGTGCCAGCAGTGAATACCCGGGGAAATTCGGAAACACCATATATTTT.

As DNA, the CDR3 is TGTGCCAGCAGTCAAAACACAGGGGTACAAGAGACCCAGTACTTC. Translated, it gives CASSQNTGVQETQYF. V and J are TRBV5-5 and TRBJ2-5, with 7 bases aligning to TRBD1. CDR3 size: 15 residues. V trimming: 5 bases; J trimming: 2 bases; junction bases outside the gene matches: 9. Germline assignment: CDR1 SGHKS and CDR2 YYEKEE (reference sequence).

In its sample, this clone was seen a few times. This chain links TRBV5-6 with TRBJ1-2; the match to TRBD1 covers 7 bases. The CDR3 is 16 residues long. The J segment lost 2 bases and the V segment lost 3 bases, leaving 10 bases of the junction unmatched. Germline V gene sequence: CDR1 SGHDT, CDR2 YYEEEE. The CDR3 DNA is TGTGCCAGCAGCTCAACCCAGGGACAGTACAACTATGGCTACACCTTC. Translation gives CASSSTQGQYNYGYTF.

This clone came up once. V gene TRBV7-2 combines with J gene TRBJ2-7; no definite D call. Trimming pared 2 bases from V and 0 bases from J, leaving 11 bases between. This CDR3 has 15 amino acids. Per germline, CDR1 SGHTA and CDR2 FQGNSA. The CDR3 bases are TGTGCCAGCAGCTTATCCCGAGCGAGCTCCTACGAGCAGTACTTC. Translating gives CASSLSRASSYEQYF.

This clone was detected only once. V and J are TRBV28 and TRBJ1-2; D may be TRBD1 (5 bases). This CDR3 is 14 amino acids long. The V end lost 7 bases, the J end lost 4 bases, and 16 bases lay between the germline ends. In germline, CDR1 is MDHEN, CDR2 SYDVKM. CDR3 in amino acids: CASTQQGRLYGYTF. The CDR3 DNA reads TGTGCCAGCACTCAGCAGGGTAGACTCTATGGCTACACCTTC.

This clone came up once. This chain links TRBV5-4 with TRBJ2-5, with 7 positions matching TRBD1. Germline assignment: CDR1 SGHNT and CDR2 YYREEE (reference sequence). The CDR3 covers 15 residues. J gave up 5 bases and V 1 base, and 8 bases lay outside the gene matches. Here the CDR3 reads CASSLPTGNGETQYF. For the CDR3, the DNA is TGTGCCAGCAGCTTGCCGACAGGGAATGGGGAGACCCAGTACTTC.

This clone has a single count. The chain couples TRBV9 to TRBJ2-7; 9 bases align to TRBD2. J was trimmed by 4 bases and V by 1 base; bases with no gene match: 15. The germline CDR1 and CDR2 sequences are SGDLS and YYNGEE. The CDR3 has 18 residues. The CDR3: CASSVTERAGGPPYEQYF. The CDR3 DNA follows: TGTGCCAGCAGCGTAACGGAGAGGGCGGGAGGGCCCCCGTACGAGCAGTACTTC.

The V and J genes are TRBV18 and TRBJ1-2; 9 bases map to TRBD1. The CDR3 is 14 amino acids. From germline, CDR1 is KGHSH and CDR2 LQKENI. V was clipped by 3 bases and J by 2 bases; unmatched bases: 1. CDR3 in DNA: TGTGCCAGCTCACCCGGGACAGGGAACTATGGCTACACCTTC. Its protein is CASSPGTGNYGYTF.

The chain couples TRBV4-3 to TRBJ1-4; 10 nucleotides align to TRBD1. This CDR3 has 15 residues. Trimming cost V 1 base and J 7 bases; bases outside gene matches: 3. Germline V gene lookup returns CDR1 LGHNA and CDR2 YSLEER. This chain's CDR3 is CASSQGTGGGEKLFF. CDR3 sequence (DNA): TGCGCCAGCAGCCAAGGGACAGGGGGAGGTGAAAAACTGTTTTTT.

The gene calls are TRBV28 and TRBJ1-2; D is perhaps TRBD1 (5 bases). The CDR3 totals 14 residues. Germline lookup yields CDR1 MDHEN and CDR2 SYDVKM. V was cut by 7 bases and J by 7 bases, with 19 bases left in between. The CDR3 nucleotides read TGTGCCAGCACCCTAGAGTACCAGGGTATTGGCTACACCTTC. Residues: CASTLEYQGIGYTF.

The V and J genes are TRBV28 and TRBJ1-2; D is unclear. Germline CDR1 is MDHEN and CDR2 is SYDVKM. The CDR3 covers 14 residues. V gave up 3 bases and J gave up 7 bases, with 15 bases separating them. The CDR3 DNA reads as TGTGCCAGCAGTTTGGAACTGAGGGTCTCTGGCTACACCTTC. This codes for CASSLELRVSGYTF.

The chain employs TRBV10-2 and TRBJ2-1, with 7 bases aligning to TRBD2. The CDR3 has 20 residues. The V and J ends lost 6 bases and 0 bases, in that order; junction bases with no gene match: 20. From germline, CDR1 is WSHSY and CDR2 SAAADI. CDR3 region: CASRTQAGATELSSYNEQFF. The CDR3 DNA follows: TGCGCCAGCAGAACTCAGGCGGGAGCCACGGAGTTAAGCTCCTACAATGAGCAGTTCTTC.

The chain employs TRBV19 and TRBJ1-2; a weak D match, TRBD1 (5 bases). Germline V gene data show CDR1 as LNHDA and CDR2 as SQIVND (reference sequence). CDR3 length: 12 amino acids. CDR3 amino acids: CAVGGRQYGYTF. The CDR3 nucleotides read TGTGCAGTGGGGGGACGGCAATATGGCTACACCTTC.

The chain has TRBV7-9 and TRBJ1-1, with TRBD1 matching over 7 bases. The germline gives CDR1 SEHNR, CDR2 FQNEAQ (reference sequence). With 1 base clipped from V and 3 bases from J, the junction kept 5 bases outside the gene matches. This CDR3 has 15 amino acids. CDR3 DNA: TGTGCCAGCAGCTTAGGAGGCAGGGGGTACACTGAAGCTTTCTTT. Translation gives CASSLGGRGYTEAFF.

V gene TRBV5-1 combines with J gene TRBJ2-7; 12 positions match TRBD1. The CDR3 extends over 14 amino acids. V lost 7 bases to trimming and J lost 5 bases; unmatched junction nucleotides: 7. Germline CDR1 and CDR2: SGHRS and YFSETQ. CDR3 bases: TGCGCCAGCGCAAGGGGACAGGGGGCCCACGAGCAGTACTTC. Translation gives CASARGQGAHEQYF.

CDR3 nucleotide sequence: TGTGCCAGCAGCAGGACAGATCTCGTGGTGGCTTTCTTT. It codes for CASSRTDLVVAFF. The chain has TRBV7-2 and TRBJ1-1; weak D call: TRBD1 (6 bases). Trimming removed 5 bases from V and 11 bases from J, with 18 bases in between. The CDR3 has 13 amino acids. CDR1 is SGHTA, CDR2 FQGNSA, per germline.

The V and J genes are TRBV30 and TRBJ1-1, with TRBD1 identical over 7 bases. The CDR3 is 15 residues long. CDR1 and CDR2 from the germline V gene are GTSNPN and SVGIG (reference sequence). The ends lost 4 bases at V and 1 base at J; junction bases unmatched: 9. This chain's CDR3 is CAWMASTGANTEAFF. DNA for the CDR3: TGTGCCTGGATGGCCTCAACAGGGGCGAACACTGAAGCTTTCTTT.

The J gene is TRBJ1-2, the V gene TRBV10-3, with TRBD1 as a possible D gene (6 bases). The CDR3 runs to 14 residues. Trimming removed 2 bases from V and 5 bases from J, with 12 bases in between. Germline-derived CDR1 and CDR2 are ENHRY and SYGVKD. The CDR3 DNA follows: TGTGCCATCAGTGAGAGGACAGAGATTTATGGCTACACCTTC. Its protein is CAISERTEIYGYTF.

The gene calls are TRBV19 and TRBJ2-5, with TRBD1 matching 7 bases. The ends lost 1 base at V and 1 base at J; junction bases unmatched: 3. The CDR3 spans 15 residues. Germline values: CDR1 LNHDA, CDR2 SQIVND (reference sequence). The CDR3 loop is CASSIVGTAQETQYF. CDR3 bases: TGTGCCAGTAGTATAGTTGGGACAGCCCAAGAGACCCAGTACTTC.

The genes are TRBV4-1 and TRBJ1-1; TRBD1 is a possible D gene (5 bases). V lost 2 bases and J 5 bases, leaving 18 bases between the germline ends. Germline CDR1 reads MGHRA; CDR2 reads YSYEKL. CDR3 length equals 16 residues. In DNA form, the CDR3 reads TGCGCCAGCAGCCAAAGTCCGCAGGGCTTGCGGACTGAAGCTTTCTTT. This encodes CASSQSPQGLRTEAFF.

V usage is TRBV11-3 and J usage is TRBJ2-1, with a tentative D call TRBD1 (5 bases). Trimming removed 3 bases from V and 3 bases from J, with 9 bases in between. The germline CDR1 and CDR2 sequences are SGHNT and YENEEA. This CDR3 region has 14 residues. CDR3 nucleotide sequence: TGTGCCAGCAGCTTCCAGGGTGACTACAATGAGCAGTTCTTC. This codes for CASSFQGDYNEQFF.

The chain carries TRBV5-1 and TRBJ2-1, with TRBD2 matching over 12 bases. Germline V CDR1 and CDR2: SGHRS, YFSETQ. V was clipped by 0 bases and J by 0 bases; unmatched bases: 4. The CDR3 runs to 18 residues. In nucleotides, the CDR3 is TGCGCCAGCAGCTTGGCCGCTAGCGGGGGGGACTCCTACAATGAGCAGTTCTTC. Its protein product is CASSLAASGGDSYNEQFF.

In this sample, this clone turned up a few times. V usage is TRBV10-2 and J usage is TRBJ2-1; D is uncertain. The ends were cut back, 3 bases at V and 1 base at J, with 4 bases in the middle. This CDR3 contains 13 residues. Germline V gene data show CDR1 as WSHSY and CDR2 as SAAADI. CDR3 DNA: TGCGCCAGCAGTGAACTATCCTACAATGAGCAGTTCTTC. It codes for CASSELSYNEQFF.